This T cell receptor (beta chain) was recorded in a study of beta chain features in type 1 diabetes. Study-wide points: Insertions were fewer and deletions more numerous at VDJ junctions in type 1 diabetes patients. cDNA-based reads could over-represent cells with high TCR expression.

Stem cell-like memory, regulatory, central memory and naive CD4+ cells were sorted via CD45RO/CCR7/CD25/CD127/CD95/CD27. Investigators reverse transcribed all isolated RNA, so they sequenced expressed TCRB transcripts. Repertoires were generated with immunoSEQ multiplex PCR, while TCRdb's copy carries only in-frame clones and drops some. This table has about 400,000 clones, 10% to 15% appearing once. Worth noting for this clone: No antigen is known for it.

The germline CDR1 and CDR2 sequences are SGDLS and YYNGEE. The CDR3 has 15 residues. V shed 3 bases, J shed 9 bases, and the junction held 12 bases outside the gene matches. The rearrangement joins TRBV9 to TRBJ2-1; 7 bases are a match to TRBD2. The sample taken for sequencing was naive CD4+ T cells from blood. The sequence was collected from a man younger than 35 in good health. CDR3 protein: CASSERSGTHREQFF. The CDR3 DNA is TGTGCCAGCAGCGAAAGAAGCGGGACCCACCGTGAGCAGTTCTTC.